The 7 T cell receptor beta chains below all came from one sample that was sequenced in a study of T-cell memory formation after mild COVID-19. TCRdb itself ran the 5' RACE reads through MiXCR, one entry per CDR3 protein. Altogether approximately 410,000 distinct CDR3 sequences are present, less than 25% being singletons, with the ten largest covering about an eighth. Sequences were obtained from PBMCs or a T cell subset sorted from them (not recorded which). These receptor sequences come from an adult woman who had mild COVID-19 (a few samples of this study predate the infection). Cell type and time point are not known.

Here the CDR3 DNA reads TGTGCCAGCAGTTACTCGAATCGAGGCGGGCAGTTCTTC. It encodes CASSYSNRGGQFF. The V gene is TRBV6-5, the J gene TRBJ2-1; no clear D. The CDR3 is 13 amino acids. Germline CDR1 reads MNHEY; CDR2 reads SVGAGI. With 0 bases removed from V and 12 bases from J, the gap between germline ends came to 12 bases.

This clonotype was counted between two and nine times. J is TRBJ2-7 and V is TRBV6-5, with 13 bases fitting TRBD2. Germline-derived CDR1 and CDR2 are MNHEY and SVGAGI. CDR3 size: 16 residues. V lost 0 bases, J lost 1 base, and 0 bases stayed unmatched. CDR3 sequence reads: CASSYSTSGGSYEQYF. In nucleotides, the CDR3 is TGTGCCAGCAGTTACTCGACTAGCGGGGGGTCCTACGAGCAGTACTTC.

The CDR3: CASSKGPTGGTDTQYF. For the CDR3, the DNA is TGTGCCAGCAGCAAAGGTCCGACAGGTGGCACAGATACGCAGTATTTT. This sequence joins TRBV21-1 and TRBJ2-3; the D call in the table, TRBD1, was not verified against the DNA. TRBV21-1 is labeled a pseudogene. The CDR3 covers 16 residues.

This clonotype turned up a few times. The chain employs TRBV2 and TRBJ2-1; the D is unclear. V lost 3 bases to trimming and J lost 9 bases, with 15 bases between them. CDR1 and CDR2 from the germline V gene are SNHLY and FYNNEI. The CDR3 is made up of 14 amino acids. For the CDR3, the DNA is TGTGCCAGCAGTGACATTTTGAGAGTTGGTGAGCAGTTCTTC. Its protein is CASSDILRVGEQFF.

The V call is TRBV20-1, the J call TRBJ1-3, with D unresolved. There are 12 residues in the CDR3. The V and J ends lost 6 bases and 3 bases respectively, with 9 bases between them. The germline gives CDR1 DFQATT, CDR2 SNEGSKA (reference sequence). Here the CDR3 DNA reads TGCAGTGCCAAGCGGGGTGGAAACACCATATATTTT. The encoded protein is CSAKRGGNTIYF.

This clonotype was recorded a few times. This sequence joins TRBV2 and TRBJ2-3, with TRBD2 identical over 10 bases. Looked up from germline, CDR1 is SNHLY and CDR2 is FYNNEI. This CDR3 has 15 residues. The ends lost 3 bases at V and 4 bases at J; junction bases unmatched: 4. The CDR3 region is CASSETSGRSDTQYF. DNA for the CDR3: TGTGCCAGCAGTGAGACTAGCGGGCGGTCAGATACGCAGTATTTT.

A few counts support this clonotype. CDR3 DNA: TGTGCCAGCAGCTCCCGGACAGGACAATTCTATGGCTACACCTTC. Translating gives CASSSRTGQFYGYTF. The chain couples TRBV7-2 to TRBJ1-2, with 7 positions matching TRBD1. The V segment lost 4 bases and the J segment 4 bases; nucleotides outside the gene matches: 9. The CDR3 is 15 residues long. CDR1 and CDR2 from the germline V gene are SGHTA and FQGNSA.